Following are 24 T cell receptor beta chains from one sample sequenced in a study of STAT5B mutations in CD4+ large granular lymphocyte leukemia. Only in-frame clones appear in the TCRdb table, and some are missing; sequencing was by immunoSEQ multiplex PCR. The sample lists over 35,000 clones, roughly 76% occurring once. The sample taken for sequencing was CD4+ T cells from blood buffy coats. Receptors originate from a human donor in good health.

The chain couples TRBV7-9 to TRBJ2-5; D might be TRBD2 (6 bases). This CDR3 spans 14 amino acids. V was pared by 5 bases and J by 7 bases, with 17 bases between. Germline V gene data show CDR1 as SEHNR and CDR2 as FQNEAQ (reference sequence). Here the CDR3 reads CASSRRVGSGTQYF. The CDR3 bases are TGTGCCAGCAGCCGGAGGGTGGGGTCAGGGACCCAGTACTTC.

V gene TRBV7-2 combines with J gene TRBJ1-5; D call uncertain. The CDR3 length is 15 residues. The germline V gene has CDR1 SGHTA and CDR2 FQGNSA. Trimming pared 2 bases from V and 4 bases from J, leaving 12 bases between. The CDR3 region has the DNA TGTGCCAGCAGCTTATCGGCCGGGATGAATCAGCCCCAGCATTTT. The encoded protein is CASSLSAGMNQPQHF. The full variable domain, its missing parts supplied by reference TRBV7-2 and TRBJ1-5, is GAGVSQSPSNKVTEKGKDVELRCDPISGHTALYWYRQSLGQGLEFLIYFQGNSAPDKSGLPSDRFSAERTGGSVSTLTIQRTQQEDSAVYLCASSLSAGMNQPQHFGDGTRLSIL.

The chain employs TRBV27 and TRBJ2-1; D remains unclear. Looked up from germline, CDR1 is MNHEY and CDR2 is SMNVEV (reference sequence). The V gene lost 6 bases and the J gene lost 4 bases, with 16 bases spanning the gap. The CDR3 runs to 15 residues. The CDR3 region has the DNA TGTGCCAGCAGCGTTCCGGGCCCATATTACAATGAGCAGTTCTTC. Protein product: CASSVPGPYYNEQFF.

As DNA, the CDR3 is TGTGCCACTCAACGCGCGGGGACTACCTACAATGAGCAGTTCTTC. It specifies CATQRAGTTYNEQFF. The rearrangement joins TRBV19 to TRBJ2-1; 7 bases fit TRBD2. The CDR3 spans 15 residues. Trimming at V came to 10 bases and at J to 2 bases, leaving 11 bases not matched to a gene. From germline, CDR1 is LNHDA and CDR2 SQIVND (reference sequence).

The J gene is TRBJ2-4, the V gene TRBV5-6; no clear D. The CDR3 sequence is 13 residues long. Deletions cut 4 bases from V and 6 bases from J, with 11 bases between. The V gene's germline CDR1 is SGHDT and CDR2 YYEEEE. DNA for the CDR3: TGTGCCAGCAGCCCGCCGCTGGGAAACATTCAGTACTTC. Protein: CASSPPLGNIQYF.

This clone was seen just once. The V and J genes are TRBV2 and TRBJ1-5; D gene uncertain. CDR3 length equals 14 residues. Germline V lookup: CDR1 SNHLY, CDR2 FYNNEI. V was clipped by 6 bases and J by 4 bases, with 13 bases between them. CDR3 DNA sequence: TGTGCCAGCAGAGCGACACCTGGAAATCAGCCCCAGCATTTT. It is translated as CASRATPGNQPQHF.

J is TRBJ2-7 and V is TRBV11-3; possible D gene TRBD2, 6 bases. The ends were cut back, 6 bases at V and 4 bases at J, with 16 bases in the middle. The CDR3 covers 14 residues. Germline values: CDR1 SGHNT, CDR2 YENEEA. The CDR3 loop is CASRRQPGDYEQYF. In DNA, the CDR3 is TGTGCCAGCAGACGCCAGCCGGGGGATTACGAGCAGTACTTC.

The J gene is TRBJ1-2, the V gene TRBV30; 8 bases match TRBD1. Germline V CDR1 and CDR2: GTSNPN, SVGIG (reference sequence). This CDR3 is built from 14 residues. V was clipped by 3 bases and J by 4 bases; unmatched bases: 7. The CDR3 sequence is CAWRTTGAGYGYTF. The DNA of the CDR3 is TGTGCCTGGAGAACGACAGGGGCTGGCTATGGCTACACCTTC.

The rearrangement uses TRBV5-1 and TRBJ2-7; 8 nucleotides align to TRBD1. This CDR3 is 14 amino acids long. Germline trimming cut 4 bases from V and 2 bases from J; bases unmatched to any gene: 5. Looked up from germline, CDR1 is SGHRS and CDR2 is YFSETQ. The CDR3: CASSPGQGPYEQYF. In DNA form, the CDR3 reads TGCGCCAGCAGCCCCGGACAGGGACCCTACGAGCAGTACTTC.

The chain has TRBV6-6 and TRBJ1-4; no definite D call. V was shortened by 6 bases and J by 10 bases, with 9 bases between the two germline ends. This CDR3 region has 11 residues. Germline-derived CDR1 and CDR2 are MNHNY and SVGAGI (reference sequence). The CDR3 sequence is CASSKGGKLFF. CDR3 coding DNA: TGTGCCAGCAGCAAAGGAGGAAAACTGTTTTTT.

The chain recombines TRBV5-1 with TRBJ1-5; TRBD1 is a possible D gene (5 bases). CDR1 and CDR2 (germline): SGHRS, YFSETQ. The CDR3 has 14 residues. V dropped 3 bases and J dropped 5 bases, with 12 bases sitting between them. In DNA, the CDR3 is TGCGCCAGCAGCTGGGGGGGTAGGGATCAGCCCCAGCATTTT. This gives the protein CASSWGGRDQPQHF.

This sequence joins TRBV15 and TRBJ1-1; weak D call: TRBD1 (5 bases). Trimming cost V 1 base and J 0 bases, with 12 bases left between them. This CDR3 is 16 amino acids long. CDR1 LNHNV and CDR2 YYDKDF come from the germline V gene (reference sequence). CDR3 protein: CATSRGMGRLNTEAFF. CDR3 coding DNA: TGTGCCACCAGCAGAGGTATGGGACGACTGAACACTGAAGCTTTCTTT.

This chain's CDR3 is CASSFGMNTEAFF. The DNA of the CDR3 is TGCGCCAGCAGCTTTGGAATGAACACTGAAGCTTTCTTT. V gene TRBV5-1 combines with J gene TRBJ1-1; D remains unclear. The CDR3 contains 13 residues. The V end was cut by 2 bases, the J end by 0 bases, with 5 bases between. Germline lookup yields CDR1 SGHRS and CDR2 YFSETQ.

This chain uses TRBV11-3 with TRBJ2-7; TRBD2 aligns across 14 bases. V gave up 4 bases and J gave up 5 bases; unmatched junction bases: 1. This CDR3 comprises 14 residues. Germline assignment: CDR1 SGHNT and CDR2 YENEEA. CDR3 in amino acids: CASSSGLAGDEQYF. The CDR3 bases are TGTGCCAGCAGCTCGGGACTAGCGGGAGACGAGCAGTACTTC.

The chain couples TRBV5-8 to TRBJ2-3; D not resolved. Germline V gene data show CDR1 as SGHTS and CDR2 as YDEGEE. V lost 0 bases, J lost 2 bases, and 10 bases lay in between. This CDR3 has 15 residues. The CDR3 loop reads CASSLAVVYTDTQYF. Here the CDR3 DNA reads TGTGCCAGCAGCTTGGCCGTTGTTTACACAGATACGCAGTATTTT.

This clone has just one count. The genes are TRBV4-3 and TRBJ1-4; 7 bases fit TRBD1. The germline gives CDR1 LGHNA, CDR2 YSLEER. Trimming removed 0 bases from V and 10 bases from J; junction bases left unmatched: 8. The CDR3 runs to 15 residues. CDR3 nucleotides: TGCGCCAGCAGCCAAGACGGGACAGTTCAGGGAAAACTGTTTTTT. It is translated as CASSQDGTVQGKLFF.

The V call is TRBV5-4, the J call TRBJ1-1, with no clear D. This CDR3 has 15 residues. Germline CDR1 and CDR2: SGHNT and YYREEE (reference sequence). With 4 bases removed from V and 1 base from J, the gap between germline ends came to 14 bases. CDR3 amino acids: CASSPLGGQNTEAFF. In DNA, the CDR3 is TGTGCCAGCAGCCCGTTGGGTGGGCAGAACACTGAAGCTTTCTTT. Full variable domain (missing parts from reference TRBV5-4 and TRBJ1-1): ETGVTQSPTHLIKTRGQQVTLRCSSQSGHNTVSWYQQALGQGPQFIFQYYREEENGRGNFPPRFSGLQFPNYSSELNVNALELDDSALYLCASSPLGGQNTEAFFGQGTRLTVV.

This clone has only one observation. The chain joins TRBV18 to TRBJ2-5; D is perhaps TRBD2 (6 bases). V was pared by 4 bases and J by 7 bases, with 13 bases between. The CDR3 runs to 13 residues. The germline gives CDR1 KGHSH, CDR2 LQKENI. CDR3 protein: CASSLFREWTQYF. The CDR3 DNA sequence: TGTGCCAGCTCACTATTTCGGGAGTGGACCCAGTACTTC. Full variable domain (rest looked up from reference TRBV18 and TRBJ2-5): NAGVMQNPRHLVRRRGQEARLRCSPMKGHSHVYWYRQLPEEGLKFMVYLQKENIIDESGMPKERFSAEFPKEGPSILRIQQVVRGDSAAYFCASSLFREWTQYFGPGTRLLVL.

V and J are TRBV5-8 and TRBJ1-5; D is possibly TRBD1 (6 bases). The CDR3 has 13 amino acids. V lost 6 bases and J 8 bases, leaving 15 bases between the germline ends. Germline loops: CDR1 SGHTS, CDR2 YDEGEE. The CDR3 nucleotides are TGTGCCAGCAACCGTTGGAGGGGGGAGCCCCAGCATTTT. Its protein product is CASNRWRGEPQHF.

This clone came up a few times. The J gene is TRBJ1-2, the V gene TRBV27, with 7 bases fitting TRBD1. Germline CDR1 reads MNHEY; CDR2 reads SMNVEV (reference sequence). CDR3 length equals 16 residues. With 4 bases clipped from V and 7 bases from J, the junction kept 15 bases outside the gene matches. Here the CDR3 reads CASSSGTVPGAGGYTF. As DNA, the CDR3 is TGTGCCAGCAGTTCCGGGACAGTCCCGGGGGCGGGTGGCTACACCTTC.

The chain carries TRBV27 and TRBJ2-5; 12 nucleotides align to TRBD2. The junction had 5 bases not matched to a gene; V was cut back by 5 bases and J by 4 bases. Germline V CDR1 and CDR2: MNHEY, SMNVEV (reference sequence). CDR3 length: 15 amino acids. The CDR3: CASSPGLAGRETQYF. The DNA for the CDR3 is TGTGCCAGCAGTCCCGGACTAGCGGGGAGAGAGACCCAGTACTTC.

The chain recombines TRBV27 with TRBJ1-2, with D uncertain. CDR1 and CDR2 from the germline V gene are MNHEY and SMNVEV (reference sequence). CDR3 length: 13 amino acids. Trimming removed 6 bases at V and 3 bases at J, with 11 bases between. The CDR3 protein is CASSRSVDYGYTF. The CDR3 DNA follows: TGTGCCAGCAGCAGAAGTGTCGACTATGGCTACACCTTC.

The rearrangement joins TRBV5-4 to TRBJ2-2; D may correspond to TRBD1 or TRBD2 (5 bases each). Trimming shortened V by 4 bases and J by 7 bases, and 14 bases separated the two germline ends. This CDR3 region has 14 residues. Per germline, CDR1 SGHNT and CDR2 YYREEE (reference sequence). The CDR3 coding sequence is TGTGCCAGCAGCGGGGGACGGTATAACGGGGAGCTGTTTTTT. Protein product: CASSGGRYNGELFF.

The gene calls are TRBV5-4 and TRBJ2-5; a weak D match, TRBD1 (5 bases). The CDR3 is 14 amino acids. The germline V and J ends were trimmed by 4 bases and 5 bases, with 15 bases remaining between them. The germline gives CDR1 SGHNT, CDR2 YYREEE (reference sequence). The CDR3 region is CASSGRGAGETQYF. DNA of the CDR3: TGTGCCAGCAGCGGGCGTGGGGCCGGGGAGACCCAGTACTTC.